The 8 T cell receptor beta chains in this list originate from one sample, sequenced in a study of blood T cells in healthy people across ages. A sample-barcoded 5' primer and a J-beta primer mix were used in a second PCR of about 7 to 12 cycles. Each CDR3 protein gets one entry after TCRdb re-called the 5' RACE reads with MiXCR. This table holds about 1.8 million distinct CDR3 sequences, about 50% found once. Sequenced sample: blood. Every receptor here comes from a middle-aged woman in good health.

The V call is TRBV29-1, the J call TRBJ1-2; D not certain. The V and J ends lost 2 bases and 2 bases respectively, with 6 bases between them. The CDR3 is 12 amino acids. Per germline, CDR1 SQVTM and CDR2 ANQGSEA. CDR3 residues: CSVESQNYGYTF. Here the CDR3 DNA reads TGCAGCGTTGAAAGTCAGAACTATGGCTACACCTTC.

This clonotype has just a few counts. The chain couples TRBV7-2 to TRBJ2-7, with TRBD1 as a possible D gene (6 bases). Germline assignment: CDR1 SGHTA and CDR2 FQGNSA. The CDR3 has 13 amino acids. Deletions cut 3 bases from V and 6 bases from J, with 12 bases between. CDR3 nucleotides: TGTGCCAGCAGCTTGTGGGACACACGCGAGCAGTACTTC. This sequence encodes CASSLWDTREQYF.

V and J are TRBV20-1 and TRBJ2-5; 7 bases line up with TRBD2. The J segment lost 5 bases and the V segment lost 5 bases, leaving 11 bases of the junction unmatched. Germline CDR1 and CDR2: DFQATT and SNEGSKA (reference sequence). The CDR3 is 14 residues long. CDR3 bases: TGCAGTGCTCTCATGGGGCGGGGGATGGAGACCCAGTACTTC. Its translation is CSALMGRGMETQYF.

The CDR3 nucleotides read TGTGCCAGCAATCGTGCTCTTTCACCCCTCCACTTT. The encoded protein is CASNRALSPLHF. The chain recombines TRBV25-1 with TRBJ1-6, with no clear D. V shed 7 bases and J shed 9 bases, with 10 bases lying between them. CDR1 and CDR2 from the germline V gene are MGHDK and SYGVNS. There are 12 residues in the CDR3.

This clonotype was counted a few times. The genes are TRBV4-3 and TRBJ2-7; 8 nucleotides line up with TRBD2. The CDR3 covers 16 residues. V lost 1 base to trimming and J lost 0 bases; unmatched junction nucleotides: 5. CDR1 is LGHNA and CDR2 is YSLEER in the germline V gene. CDR3 bases: TGCGCCAGCAGCCAAGGCAGCGGGGGTCTCTCCTACGAGCAGTACTTC. It encodes CASSQGSGGLSYEQYF.

In its sample, this clonotype was seen a few times. The chain links TRBV3-1 to TRBJ1-1, with D maybe TRBD1 (5 bases). V was shortened by 4 bases and J by 10 bases, with 13 bases between the two germline ends. This CDR3 spans 12 amino acids. Looked up from germline, CDR1 is LGHDT and CDR2 is YNNKEL (reference sequence). Here the CDR3 reads CASSREGRGAFF. CDR3 bases: TGTGCCAGCAGCCGGGAGGGGAGAGGAGCTTTCTTT.

In its sample, this clonotype was seen a few times. J is TRBJ2-3 and V is TRBV3-1; the D is unclear. Per the germline V gene, CDR1 is LGHDT and CDR2 is YNNKEL (reference sequence). The CDR3 runs 16 residues. V lost 4 bases and J lost 6, with 20 bases in between. The CDR3 region has the DNA TGTGCCAGCAGCCTCGAAAGGCGCGCATCGGTGGATACGCAGTATTTT. It encodes CASSLERRASVDTQYF.

This clonotype was found a few times. The V gene is TRBV5-1, the J gene TRBJ2-1, with 12 bases identical to TRBD2. Germline V CDR1 and CDR2: SGHRS, YFSETQ. V shed 3 bases, J shed 5 bases, and the junction held 12 bases outside the gene matches. The CDR3 runs 18 residues. DNA for the CDR3: TGCGCCAGCAGCTACAGGACTAGCGGGGCGTCCGGGAACAATGAGCAGTTCTTC. Amino acids: CASSYRTSGASGNNEQFF.